Following are 27 T cell receptor beta chains from one sample sequenced in a study of blood T cells in healthy people across ages. Primers used in a second PCR of about 6 to 11 cycles were a sample-barcoded 5' primer and a J-beta primer mix. TCRdb re-called the 5' RACE reads through MiXCR, storing one row per CDR3 protein. The sample holds some 760,000 distinct CDR3 sequences, 25% seen once. These data are also associated with another study on T cells of mothers and their children.

The sample comprised blood. These TCRs come from a boy aged 5 to 17 in good health.

This clonotype was seen more than once but under ten times. In DNA form, the CDR3 reads TGCGCCAGCAGCTCGACGTCGGGAATCCGAACAGATACGCAGTATTTT. Amino acids: CASSSTSGIRTDTQYF. The chain employs TRBV5-1 and TRBJ2-3, with D possibly being TRBD2 (5 bases). The CDR3 totals 16 residues. V was shortened by 3 bases and J by 3 bases, with 17 bases between the two germline ends. Germline V CDR1 and CDR2: SGHRS, YFSETQ.

Turning to this clonotype: Mismatch with germline at one junction end may stem from a read error. The chain has TRBV20-1 and TRBJ2-7; 7 positions match TRBD2. The CDR3 consists of 12 residues. The V gene's germline CDR1 is DFQATT and CDR2 SNEGSKA (reference sequence). The CDR3 DNA is TGCAGTGCTACCGGGAGGTCCTACGAGCAGCACTTC. Translation gives CSATGRSYEQHF.

This clonotype was seen only a few times. This chain joins TRBV10-3 and TRBJ2-3, with a possible D match to TRBD2 (6 bases). Germline CDR1 and CDR2: ENHRY and SYGVKD. V gave up 6 bases and J gave up 3 bases, with 10 bases separating them. This CDR3 comprises 13 residues. The CDR3 reads CAIREGETDTQYF. As DNA, the CDR3 is TGTGCCATCAGGGAGGGAGAGACAGATACGCAGTATTTT.

The V and J genes are TRBV7-9 and TRBJ1-1; D gene unclear. V was cut by 1 base and J by 7 bases, with 7 bases left in between. The CDR3 is 12 residues long. CDR1 is SEHNR, CDR2 FQNEAQ, per germline (reference sequence). The CDR3 is CASSLDGFEAFF. As DNA, the CDR3 is TGTGCCAGCAGCTTAGATGGATTTGAAGCTTTCTTT. The full variable domain, in which reference TRBV7-9 and TRBJ1-1 provide the parts outside the CDR3, is DTGVSQNPRHKITKRGQNVTFRCDPISEHNRLYWYRQTLGQGPEFLTYFQNEAQLEKSRLLSDRFSAERPKGSFSTLEIQRTEQGDSAMYLCASSLDGFEAFFGQGTRLTVV.

The rearrangement uses TRBV28 and TRBJ2-7; D possibly corresponds to TRBD1 (5 bases). CDR3 size: 13 residues. The germline CDR1 and CDR2 sequences are MDHEN and SYDVKM. Trimming took 5 bases from V and 2 from J, leaving 10 bases between them. The CDR3 spells CASSVTAAYEQYF. Written as DNA, the CDR3 is TGTGCCAGCAGTGTGACAGCTGCCTACGAGCAGTACTTC.

The V and J genes are TRBV4-1 and TRBJ2-7, with TRBD2 matching 10 bases. J lost 5 bases, V lost 4 bases, and 11 bases had no gene match. CDR3 size: 16 residues. The germline V gene encodes CDR1 MGHRA and CDR2 YSYEKL. The CDR3 nucleotides are TGCGCCAGCAGCCCATCTTGGCTAGCGGGAGAGAACGAGCAGTACTTC. It is translated as CASSPSWLAGENEQYF.

J is TRBJ2-2 and V is TRBV4-3; TRBD1 aligns across 8 bases. Germline CDR1 LGHNA, CDR2 YSLEER. J gave up 5 bases and V 0 bases, and 5 bases lay outside the gene matches. This CDR3 spans 16 amino acids. The CDR3 loop is CASSQDTGGWTGELFF. CDR3 sequence (DNA): TGCGCCAGCAGCCAAGATACAGGGGGTTGGACCGGGGAGCTGTTTTTT.

J is TRBJ1-2 and V is TRBV29-1; no definite D call. Trimming left V 3 bases short and J 7 bases short, with 6 bases between. CDR1 and CDR2 (germline): SQVTM, ANQGSEA. The CDR3 runs 10 residues. The CDR3 DNA reads as TGCAGCGTTGAGAGGGCTGGCTACACCTTC. This encodes CSVERAGYTF.

This clonotype was observed a few times. The rearrangement links TRBV6-2 or TRBV6-3 to TRBJ1-1; D gene ambiguous. The length of the CDR3 is 13 residues. Trimming removed 7 bases at V and 1 base at J, with 10 bases between. Germline V lookup: CDR1 MNHEY, CDR2 SVGEGT. The CDR3, as DNA: TGTGCCAGCACCACCGGGGAGAACACTGAAGCTTTCTTT. Residues: CASTTGENTEAFF.

This chain connects TRBV29-1 to TRBJ2-7; 11 bases agree with TRBD2. Germline V CDR1 and CDR2: SQVTM, ANQGSEA. CDR3 length: 15 amino acids. The V segment lost 2 bases and the J segment 3 bases; nucleotides outside the gene matches: 6. This chain's CDR3 is CSVERGLAGGYEQYF. CDR3 DNA: TGCAGCGTTGAACGGGGCCTAGCGGGAGGCTACGAGCAGTACTTC.

This clonotype has only a few counts. This sequence joins TRBV7-3 and TRBJ2-1, with D perhaps assigned TRBD1 or TRBD2 (6 bases each). The CDR3 contains 16 residues. Germline V gene lookup returns CDR1 SGHTA and CDR2 FQGTGA. Between the trimmed V and J ends, which lost 1 base and 1 base, there was a span of 11 bases. The CDR3 nucleotides are TGTGCCAGCAGCTTAATAGGGGGGCCTTCCTACAATGAGCAGTTCTTC. Its protein is CASSLIGGPSYNEQFF.

This clonotype came up a few times. The genes are TRBV2 and TRBJ2-5; D is unclear. TRBJ2-1 matches the DNA end more closely, so the J call is doubtful. This CDR3 spans 12 amino acids. Germline CDR1 reads SNHLY; CDR2 reads FYNNEI. The CDR3 here is CASSVGWNEQFF. The DNA of the CDR3 is TGTGCCAGCAGTGTTGGCTGGAATGAGCAGTTCTTC.

The CDR3 DNA sequence: TGTGCCAGCAGCCTAGGAGGACTAGCGGGAAACACCGGGGAGCTGTTTTTT. As protein: CASSLGGLAGNTGELFF. V is TRBV7-9 and J is TRBJ2-2; 12 bases fit TRBD2. The CDR3 contains 17 residues. Germline CDR1 reads SEHNR; CDR2 reads FQNEAQ (reference sequence). Germline trimming cut 5 bases from V and 2 bases from J; bases unmatched to any gene: 6.

This clonotype has only a few counts. V usage is TRBV2 and J usage is TRBJ2-1; D is possibly TRBD2 (6 bases). Judging by the DNA end, TRBJ2-7 fits better; the J call may be wrong. This CDR3 region has 15 residues. Germline V gene sequence: CDR1 SNHLY, CDR2 FYNNEI. The CDR3 DNA reads as TGTGCCAGCAGTGAAGCGTATCGGGGGTCCTACGAGCAGTACTTC. Protein sequence: CASSEAYRGSYEQYF.

This chain connects TRBV10-2 to TRBJ2-7; the match to TRBD2 covers 12 bases. Germline values: CDR1 WSHSY, CDR2 SAAADI. With 10 bases clipped from V and 5 bases from J, the junction kept 9 bases outside the gene matches. The CDR3 is 14 amino acids. CDR3 loop: CATRLAGDWDEQYF. DNA of the CDR3: TGCGCCACCAGACTAGCGGGAGATTGGGACGAGCAGTACTTC.

The V gene is TRBV27, the J gene TRBJ2-1; D is uncertain. CDR1 and CDR2 from the germline V gene are MNHEY and SMNVEV (reference sequence). With 3 bases removed from V and 1 base from J, the gap between germline ends came to 10 bases. CDR3 length equals 15 residues. The CDR3 region is CASSFSLTSYNEQFF. CDR3 nucleotides: TGTGCCAGCAGTTTTAGCCTGACGTCCTACAATGAGCAGTTCTTC.

This clonotype has more than one count but fewer than ten. The chain carries TRBV20-1 and TRBJ2-3, with D perhaps given as TRBD1 or TRBD2 (6 bases each). Germline-derived CDR1 and CDR2 are DFQATT and SNEGSKA (reference sequence). This CDR3 has 16 amino acids. Trimming pared 0 bases from V and 5 bases from J, leaving 18 bases between. The CDR3 sequence is CSARDRRRGAGDTQYF. CDR3 coding DNA: TGCAGTGCTAGAGATCGAAGAAGGGGGGCCGGAGATACGCAGTATTTT.

This clonotype was observed a handful of times. This chain links TRBV2 with TRBJ2-6; TRBD1 agrees at 7 bases. Trimming at V came to 2 bases and at J to 2 bases, leaving 0 bases not matched to a gene. The CDR3 is 15 amino acids. Per the germline V gene, CDR1 is SNHLY and CDR2 is FYNNEI. DNA of the CDR3: TGTGCCAGCAGTGAAAGGGGGCCTGGGGCCAACGTCCTGACTTTC. Amino acid sequence: CASSERGPGANVLTF.

The chain couples TRBV20-1 to TRBJ2-5; a possible D gene is TRBD2 (6 bases). Germline loops: CDR1 DFQATT, CDR2 SNEGSKA (reference sequence). The CDR3 contains 14 residues. Trimming took off 0 bases at V and 5 bases at J, with 13 bases between the two ends. CDR3 nucleotides: TGCAGTGCTAGAGATACGGGACTTTTTGAGACCCAGTACTTC. Its translation: CSARDTGLFETQYF.

The chain employs TRBV27 and TRBJ1-6; tentatively, D is TRBD1 (6 bases). CDR3 size: 15 residues. Trimming cost V 3 bases and J 10 bases, with 16 bases left between them. The V gene's germline CDR1 is MNHEY and CDR2 SMNVEV (reference sequence). The CDR3 coding sequence is TGTGCCAGCAGTTTTAAGGGGGGCCGGGGGTCACCCCTCCACTTT. Protein product: CASSFKGGRGSPLHF.

The J gene is TRBJ2-5, the V gene TRBV12-3 or TRBV12-4, with D uncertain. CDR3 size: 16 residues. Trimming removed 2 bases from V and 1 base from J, with 14 bases in between. CDR3 DNA: TGTGCCAGCAGTTTAAATAGTGGGGTCCTCCAAGAGACCCAGTACTTC. Protein sequence: CASSLNSGVLQETQYF.

This CDR3 reads CASSEDGSSYNSPLHF. Written as DNA, the CDR3 is TGTGCCAGCAGTGAGGACGGAAGCTCCTATAATTCACCCCTCCACTTT. J is TRBJ1-6 and V is TRBV25-1; D is ambiguous. The CDR3 runs to 16 residues. CDR1 and CDR2 from the germline V gene are MGHDK and SYGVNS. V was pared by 3 bases and J by 0 bases, with 9 bases between.

This clonotype turned up a few times. The chain joins TRBV27 to TRBJ2-5; 9 bases are shared with TRBD2. The J call may be faulty, since TRBJ2-7 better matches the DNA end. This CDR3 spans 17 amino acids. Germline V gene lookup returns CDR1 MNHEY and CDR2 SMNVEV (reference sequence). Here the CDR3 reads CASSLSGPLAGPYEQYF. In DNA, the CDR3 is TGTGCCAGCAGTTTATCGGGACCCCTAGCGGGGCCCTACGAGCAGTACTTC.

This clonotype has at least ten counts. The chain has TRBV28 and TRBJ2-7, with a tentative D call TRBD2 (5 bases). Trimming left V 5 bases short and J 4 bases short, with 9 bases between. The CDR3 loop spans 12 amino acids. The germline gives CDR1 MDHEN, CDR2 SYDVKM. CDR3 region: CASSRRAYEQYF. The CDR3 DNA reads as TGTGCCAGCAGTCGGCGGGCGTACGAGCAGTACTTC.

This clonotype appeared a few times. The rearrangement uses TRBV29-1 and TRBJ2-7; 8 bases match TRBD2. Trimming took 0 bases from V and 3 from J; bases not matched to a gene: 4. The CDR3 is 14 amino acids. Germline assignment: CDR1 SQVTM and CDR2 ANQGSEA. CDR3: CSVEDREGNYEQYF. The DNA of the CDR3 is TGCAGCGTTGAAGATCGGGAGGGTAACTACGAGCAGTACTTC.

This clonotype was observed a handful of times. V usage is TRBV6-1 and J usage is TRBJ2-5, with D possibly TRBD2 on 7 matching bases. In germline, CDR1 is MNHNS, CDR2 SASEGT. The CDR3 extends over 13 amino acids. V was trimmed by 6 bases and J by 5 bases, leaving 13 bases between them. Written as DNA, the CDR3 is TGTGCCAGCAGGGGGGGGGGCTTGGAGACCCAGTACTTC. Protein product: CASRGGGLETQYF.

J is TRBJ2-5 and V is TRBV28; 13 nucleotides line up with TRBD2. The germline gives CDR1 MDHEN, CDR2 SYDVKM. The length of the CDR3 is 16 residues. V lost 5 bases, J lost 2 bases, and 5 bases stayed unmatched. The DNA for the CDR3 is TGTGCCAGCAGTCCTGGGACTAGCGGGATACAAGAGACCCAGTACTTC. It specifies CASSPGTSGIQETQYF. The variable domain in full, with the rest retrieved from reference TRBV28 and TRBJ2-5, is DVKVTQSSRYLVKRTGEKVFLECVQDMDHENMFWYRQDPGLGLRLIYFSYDVKMKEKGDIPEGYSVSREKKERFSLILESASTNQTSMYLCASSPGTSGIQETQYFGPGTRLLVL.